The present TCR beta chain was sequenced within a study of blood T cell repertoires in COVID-19. This clone was picked up one time. The CDR3 spans 15 residues. The J segment lost 10 bases and the V segment lost 6 bases, leaving 9 bases of the junction unmatched. Germline lookup yields CDR1 MNHEY and CDR2 SVGAGI. The study drew participants aged about 18 to 89 years from under 30 US areas. Original handling: Reference gene primer amplification gave estimated nucleated cell counts. The method was immunoSEQ multiplex PCR; TCRdb's version includes in-frame clones alone and lacks a portion of them. V and J calls and clone size are copied from that table; D and trimming were computed from the DNA. In the table there are over 350,000 clones, roughly 89% of which are singletons.

The rearrangement links TRBV6-5 to TRBJ2-1, with TRBD2 identical over 13 bases. The TCR originated in a woman in her forties or fifties who had recovered from COVID-19. Specimen: PBMCs or T cells enriched from blood (not recorded which). CDR3 in amino acids: CASSHGRGLAGEQFF. The CDR3 region has the DNA TGTGCCAGCAGCCACGGAAGGGGACTAGCGGGGGAGCAGTTCTTC.